The 9 T cell receptor beta chains below come from one sample, sequenced in a study of blood T cell repertoires in COVID-19. This table comes from immunoSEQ multiplex PCR, and its TCRdb copy is limited to in-frame clones, with some not included. Here the sample spans 290,000 or so clones, about 82% being singletons. The sample taken for sequencing was peripheral blood. These receptors were obtained from a man aged 50 to 59 with active or convalescent COVID-19.

J is TRBJ1-6 and V is TRBV2; 11 nucleotides line up with TRBD1. This CDR3 is 15 amino acids long. J lost 6 bases, V lost 7 bases, and 5 bases had no gene match. Germline values: CDR1 SNHLY, CDR2 FYNNEI. CDR3 sequence reads: CASIRDRGFNSPLHF. In DNA, the CDR3 is TGTGCCAGCATACGGGACAGGGGGTTTAATTCACCCCTCCACTTT.

The rearrangement links TRBV6-5 to TRBJ2-2; D might be TRBD1 (5 bases). This CDR3 has 16 amino acids. V was trimmed by 0 bases and J by 7 bases, leaving 15 bases between them. From germline, CDR1 is MNHEY and CDR2 SVGAGI. The CDR3 DNA is TGTGCCAGCAGTTACTCGACAAGGGGTCGCGGCGGGGAGCTGTTTTTT. It is translated as CASSYSTRGRGGELFF.

V and J are TRBV7-2 and TRBJ2-3; no definite D call. From germline, CDR1 is SGHTA and CDR2 FQGNSA. This CDR3 is built from 14 residues. V was clipped by 0 bases and J by 5 bases, with 9 bases between them. The CDR3 spells CASSLAARGDTQYF. The CDR3 DNA reads TGTGCCAGCAGCTTAGCGGCCCGTGGAGATACGCAGTATTTT.

The chain joins TRBV18 to TRBJ1-4; D is undetermined. CDR1 is KGHSH, CDR2 LQKENI, per germline. V lost 3 bases and J 7 bases, leaving 6 bases between the germline ends. The CDR3 runs to 12 residues. CDR3: CASSPQAEKLFF. The CDR3 nucleotides read TGTGCCAGCTCACCCCAAGCTGAAAAACTGTTTTTT.

The chain links TRBV19 to TRBJ1-2; D possibly corresponds to TRBD1 (5 bases). The germline CDR1 and CDR2 sequences are LNHDA and SQIVND (reference sequence). Trimming pared 8 bases from V and 0 bases from J, leaving 10 bases between. The CDR3 contains 13 residues. In nucleotides, the CDR3 is TGTGCCAGTTGCAGGGCTTCTAACTATGGCTACACCTTC. The encoded protein is CASCRASNYGYTF.

The chain links TRBV7-8 to TRBJ1-2, with unresolved D. The germline V gene encodes CDR1 SGHVS and CDR2 FQNEAQ. The CDR3 contains 15 residues. V lost 4 bases, J lost 6 bases, and 18 bases lay in between. The CDR3 protein is CASSSDKIMLDGYTF. The CDR3 bases are TGTGCCAGCAGCTCCGACAAGATAATGCTGGATGGCTACACCTTC.

The chain carries TRBV28 and TRBJ2-1; 8 nucleotides line up with TRBD2. This CDR3 region has 16 residues. Germline V gene sequence: CDR1 MDHEN, CDR2 SYDVKM. V lost 4 bases and J lost 3; bases outside the gene matches: 8. The CDR3 DNA follows: TGTGCCAGCAGTTCTTTAAGCGGGAGTAACTACAATGAGCAGTTCTTC. Its protein product is CASSSLSGSNYNEQFF.

This chain uses TRBV3-1 (or the pseudogene TRBV3-2) with TRBJ2-7, with 7 bases identical to TRBD1. J was trimmed by 0 bases and V by 0 bases; bases with no gene match: 5. The V gene's germline CDR1 is LGHDT and CDR2 YNNKEL (reference sequence). The CDR3 loop spans 16 amino acids. CDR3 sequence: CASSQDRDSSSYEQYF. The CDR3 DNA sequence: TGTGCCAGCAGCCAAGATCGGGACAGCAGCTCCTACGAGCAGTACTTC.

The gene calls are TRBV6-5 and TRBJ2-7, with D possibly matching TRBD1 (5 bases). The ends were cut back, 2 bases at V and 4 bases at J, with 12 bases in the middle. The CDR3 covers 14 residues. Germline V lookup: CDR1 MNHEY, CDR2 SVGAGI. As DNA, the CDR3 is TGTGCCAGCAGTTACACAGGACCCCCTTACGAGCAGTACTTC. It is translated as CASSYTGPPYEQYF.